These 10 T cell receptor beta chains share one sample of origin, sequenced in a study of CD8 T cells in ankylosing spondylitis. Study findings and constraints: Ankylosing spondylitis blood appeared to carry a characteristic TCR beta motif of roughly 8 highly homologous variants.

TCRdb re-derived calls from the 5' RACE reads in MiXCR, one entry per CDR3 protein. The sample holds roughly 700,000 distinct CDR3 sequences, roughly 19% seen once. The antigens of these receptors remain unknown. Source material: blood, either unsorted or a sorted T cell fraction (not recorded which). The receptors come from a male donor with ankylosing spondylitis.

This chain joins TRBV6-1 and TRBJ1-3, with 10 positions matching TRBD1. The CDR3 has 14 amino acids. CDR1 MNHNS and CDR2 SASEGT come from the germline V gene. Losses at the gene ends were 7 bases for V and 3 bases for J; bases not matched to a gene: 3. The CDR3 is CASTDRGLGNTIYF. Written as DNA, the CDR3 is TGTGCCAGCACCGACAGGGGGCTTGGAAACACCATATATTTT.

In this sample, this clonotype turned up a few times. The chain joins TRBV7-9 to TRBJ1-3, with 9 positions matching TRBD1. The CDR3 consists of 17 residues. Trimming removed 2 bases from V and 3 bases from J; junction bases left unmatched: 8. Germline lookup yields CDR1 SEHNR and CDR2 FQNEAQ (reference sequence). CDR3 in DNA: TGTGCCAGCAGCTTATTACTCGACAGGGGGTTTGGAAACACCATATATTTT. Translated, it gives CASSLLLDRGFGNTIYF.

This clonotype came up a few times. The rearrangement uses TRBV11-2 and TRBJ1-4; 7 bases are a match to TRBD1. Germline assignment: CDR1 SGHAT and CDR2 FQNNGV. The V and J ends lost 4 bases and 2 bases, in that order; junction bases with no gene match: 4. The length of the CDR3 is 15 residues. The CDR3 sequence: CASSWRQGTNEKLFF. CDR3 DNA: TGTGCCAGCAGCTGGAGACAGGGCACTAATGAAAAACTGTTTTTT. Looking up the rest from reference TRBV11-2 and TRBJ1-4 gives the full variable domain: EAGVAQSPRYKIIEKRQSVAFWCNPISGHATLYWYQQILGQGPKLLIQFQNNGVVDDSQLPKDRFSAERLKGVDSTLKIQPAKLEDSAVYLCASSWRQGTNEKLFFGSGTQLSVL.

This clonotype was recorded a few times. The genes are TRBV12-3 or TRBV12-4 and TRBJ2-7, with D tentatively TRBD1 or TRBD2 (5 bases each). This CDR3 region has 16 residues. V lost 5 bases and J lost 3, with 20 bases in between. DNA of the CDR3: TGTGCCAGCAGTCTTGGGGCTGGGGAGCACAACTACGAGCAGTACTTC. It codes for CASSLGAGEHNYEQYF.

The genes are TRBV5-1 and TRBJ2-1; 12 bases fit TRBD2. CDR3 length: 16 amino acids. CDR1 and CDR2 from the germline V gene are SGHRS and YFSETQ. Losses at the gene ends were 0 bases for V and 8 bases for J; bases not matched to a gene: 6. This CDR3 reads CASSLAWSSGRDEQFF. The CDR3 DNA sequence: TGCGCCAGCAGCTTGGCCTGGTCTAGCGGGAGGGATGAGCAGTTCTTC. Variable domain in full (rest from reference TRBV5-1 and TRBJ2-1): KAGVTQTPRYLIKTRGQQVTLSCSPISGHRSVSWYQQTPGQGLQFLFEYFSETQRNKGNFPGRFSGRQFSNSRSEMNVSTLELGDSALYLCASSLAWSSGRDEQFFGPGTRLTVL.

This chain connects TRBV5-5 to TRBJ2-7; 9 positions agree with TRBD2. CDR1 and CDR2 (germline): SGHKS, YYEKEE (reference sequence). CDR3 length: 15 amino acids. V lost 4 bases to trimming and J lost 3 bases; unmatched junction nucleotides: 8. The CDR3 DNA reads TGTGCCAGCAGCCCCACAGCGGGGGGACACTACGAGCAGTACTTC. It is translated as CASSPTAGGHYEQYF. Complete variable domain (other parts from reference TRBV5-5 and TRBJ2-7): DAGVTQSPTHLIKTRGQQVTLRCSPISGHKSVSWYQQVLGQGPQFIFQYYEKEERGRGNFPDRFSARQFPNYSSELNVNALLLGDSALYLCASSPTAGGHYEQYFGPGTRLTVT.

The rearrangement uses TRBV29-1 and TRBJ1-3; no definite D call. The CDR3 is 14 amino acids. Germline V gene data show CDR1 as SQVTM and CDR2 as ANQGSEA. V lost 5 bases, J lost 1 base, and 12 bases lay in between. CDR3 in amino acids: CSVPAGGSGNTIYF. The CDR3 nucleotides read TGCAGCGTTCCCGCGGGAGGGTCTGGAAACACCATATATTTT.

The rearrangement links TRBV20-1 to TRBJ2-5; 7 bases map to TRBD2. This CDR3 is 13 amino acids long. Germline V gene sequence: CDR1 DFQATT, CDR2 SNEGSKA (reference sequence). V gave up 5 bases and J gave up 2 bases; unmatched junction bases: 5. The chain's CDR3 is CSAHQGLQETQYF. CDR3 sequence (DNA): TGCAGTGCTCATCAGGGACTACAAGAGACCCAGTACTTC.

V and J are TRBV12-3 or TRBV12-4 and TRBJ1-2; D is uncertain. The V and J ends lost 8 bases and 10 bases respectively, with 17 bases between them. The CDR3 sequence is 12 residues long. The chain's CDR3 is CASSPGGNPYTF. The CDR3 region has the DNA TGTGCCAGCTCCCCGGGAGGAAATCCCTACACCTTC.

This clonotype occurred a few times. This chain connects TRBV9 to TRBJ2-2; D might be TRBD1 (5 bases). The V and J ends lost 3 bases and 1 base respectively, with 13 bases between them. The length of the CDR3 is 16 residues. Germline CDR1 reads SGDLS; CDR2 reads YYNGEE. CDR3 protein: CASSALRDMNTGELFF. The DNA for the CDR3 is TGTGCCAGCAGCGCCCTCAGGGATATGAACACCGGGGAGCTGTTTTTT.